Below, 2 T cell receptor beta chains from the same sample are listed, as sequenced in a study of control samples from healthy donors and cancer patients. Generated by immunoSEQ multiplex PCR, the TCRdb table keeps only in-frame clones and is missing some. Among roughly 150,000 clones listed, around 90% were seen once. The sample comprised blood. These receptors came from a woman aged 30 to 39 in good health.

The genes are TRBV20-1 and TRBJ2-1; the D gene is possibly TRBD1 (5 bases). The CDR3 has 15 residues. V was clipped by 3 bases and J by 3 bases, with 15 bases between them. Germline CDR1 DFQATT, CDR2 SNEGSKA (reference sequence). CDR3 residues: CSASGAEPYYNEQFF. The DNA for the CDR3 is TGCAGTGCTAGTGGGGCGGAGCCCTACTACAATGAGCAGTTCTTC.

The CDR3 DNA reads as TGCAGCGTTGGGTCGGGAAGAGCAGGGACCGGGGAGCTGTTTTTT. This sequence encodes CSVGSGRAGTGELFF. The J gene is TRBJ2-2, the V gene TRBV29-1; D tentatively fits TRBD1 or TRBD2 (5 bases each). Trimming removed 4 bases at V and 5 bases at J, with 17 bases between. Germline V gives CDR1 SQVTM, CDR2 ANQGSEA. There are 15 residues in the CDR3.